The clone carrying this TCR beta chain appeared a single time. The data were taken from a study of T cells in tumors after PD-1 blockade. The wider study: No patient had prior checkpoint blockade, systemic immunosuppression, or radiotherapy within 4 weeks.

This CDR3 comprises 17 residues. The J segment lost 0 bases and the V segment lost 4 bases, leaving 10 bases of the junction unmatched. CDR1 is MGHRA and CDR2 is YSYEKL in the germline V gene. Profiling relied on immunoSEQ multiplex PCR, and the TCRdb table lists in-frame clones only, not all of them. The sample records approximately 48,000 clones, 81% being singletons. The TCR sequence derives from a human donor with basal cell carcinoma. The chain combines TRBV4-1 with TRBJ2-3, with TRBD2 identical over 7 bases. The sequences come from PBMCs, collected before anti-PD-1 treatment. CDR3 sequence: CASSRGERGPSTDTQYF. CDR3 sequence (DNA): TGCGCCAGCAGCCGGGGGGAGCGGGGACCTAGCACAGATACGCAGTATTTT.